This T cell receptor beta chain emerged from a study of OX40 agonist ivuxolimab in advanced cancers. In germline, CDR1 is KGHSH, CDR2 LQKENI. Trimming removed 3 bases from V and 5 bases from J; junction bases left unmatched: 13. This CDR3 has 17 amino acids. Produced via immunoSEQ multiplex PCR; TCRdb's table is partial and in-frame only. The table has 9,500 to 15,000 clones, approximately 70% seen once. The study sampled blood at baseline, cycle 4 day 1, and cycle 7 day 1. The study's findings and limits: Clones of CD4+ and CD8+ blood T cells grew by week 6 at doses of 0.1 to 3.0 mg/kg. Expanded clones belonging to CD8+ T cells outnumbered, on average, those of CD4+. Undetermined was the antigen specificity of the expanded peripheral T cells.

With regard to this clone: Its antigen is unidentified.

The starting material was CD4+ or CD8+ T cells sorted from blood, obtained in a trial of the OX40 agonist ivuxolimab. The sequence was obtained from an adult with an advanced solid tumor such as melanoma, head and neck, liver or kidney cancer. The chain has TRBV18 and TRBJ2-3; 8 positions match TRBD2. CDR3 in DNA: TGTGCCAGCTCACCGGTGAGCGGGGGTGGCCGGGTAGATACGCAGTATTTT. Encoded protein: CASSPVSGGGRVDTQYF.